This section outlines one T cell receptor (beta chain) sequence together with its context. This clonotype was recorded at least ten times. No antigen is known for it. No base quality information exists; no much larger clone differs at one position. The source of the sample is a study of T cells in Graves' hyperthyroidism and ophthalmopathy (dated 2019 in TCRdb). With respect to the entire study: Peripheral blood samples were taken at the time of initial diagnosis, prior to any treatment. The study also compared thyroid tissue and blood T-cell repertoires from more than 5 Graves' hyperthyroidism patients. An independent validation cohort of about 19 hyperthyroidism patients and about 16 patients who later progressed to ophthalmopathy tested prospective prediction of ophthalmopathy. The approximately 100 discovery patients were randomly split 7:3 into training and test sets. Following sampling, methimazole starting at 30 mg daily was given to hyperthyroidism patients, and high-dose intravenous methylprednisolone was given to ophthalmopathy patients. TCR Vbeta CDR3 sequencing of roughly 140 peripheral blood samples (approximately 44 ophthalmopathy, some 75 hyperthyroidism and 17 progressor patients) is reported in the paper. TCR V-J signatures able to tell the groups apart were searched for in a discovery cohort of 100 patients, of whom roughly 42 had Graves' ophthalmopathy and about 55 had stable Graves' hyperthyroidism.

Hyperthyroidism patients were aged 18 to 65 years and newly diagnosed, with disease duration of less than 2 months. The study excluded patients with uncontrolled infections, other autoimmune diseases, pregnancy or lactation. Diagnoses were established on the basis of clinical symptoms, serum thyroxine and TRAb, thyroid ultrasound, and orbital computed tomography. For progressor patients, blood was drawn at the first diagnosis of hyperthyroidism, before any ophthalmopathy symptoms had appeared. PBMCs were isolated from more than 8 ml of fresh peripheral blood by Ficoll-Paque density gradient centrifugation. Progressor patients were first diagnosed with Graves' hyperthyroidism and then developed ophthalmopathy during follow-up. Total RNA was extracted with Trizol reagent, and quality was checked on an Agilent 2100 Bioanalyzer. Trimming accounts for 6 bases at V and 2 bases at J, while the number of junction bases matched to no gene is 5. Taken from cysteine to phenylalanine, the CDR3 has 14 residues. Only the CDR3 DNA stays, 42 bases, in frame from base 1. In the germline V gene, CDR1 corresponds to MNHEY and CDR2 to SVGEGT.

The TCR beta CDR3 regions were amplified from the RNA transcripts. The TCR CDR3 was subjected to a first round of RT-PCR using the HTBI primer set and the Qiagen OneStep RT-PCR kit. The libraries were constructed in a second round of multiplex PCR and then size-selected and purified. The libraries were sequenced on an Illumina HiSeq2000 using paired-end 100 bp reads. The original pipeline was this. SOAPnuke was used to process the raw data, throwing out any read that contained adapters or uncalled bases, had a mean Phred below 15, or lacked an exact constant-primer or identifier match. High-quality paired reads were merged with COPE v1.2.5, and unique nucleotide sequences were defined as clonotypes. MiTCR v1.1 was used to align clonotypes to the IMGT TRBV, TRBD and TRBJ reference segments. Only V-J combinations with frequency above 0.0001, covering 99.2% of repertoires, were analysed. The TCS score was defined as F50 (clonal expansion) divided by E x V (chaos), with BLOSUM62-based TCRdist calculated between CDR3 peptides within each V-J. Welch's t-statistics and random forest reduced just over 500 V-J features to 10 to 15, which were used in a naive Bayes classifier (R e1071). TCRdb reworked the public reads: Q25 trimming with fastp, MiXCR clone assembly, productive beta chains retained. Every distinct CDR3 protein forms one entry, paired with its most common genes and DNA. TCRdb, not the original authors, processed these V and J calls. Present in this sample are under 400,000 distinct CDR3 sequences, around 16% of which were seen just once. Jointly, the top ten make up around 30% of the sample.

The paper as a whole reports these results and caveats: In validation, the model predicted progression to ophthalmopathy with roughly 66% sensitivity and less than 75% specificity, a median of 6.5 months before onset. Most expanded thyroid clonotypes (frequency above 0.001) were also detected in blood, a finding suggesting that blood repertoires may reflect thyroid immune responses. A model built on a 13 V-J signature distinguished ophthalmopathy from stable hyperthyroidism, reaching 85% to 90% sensitivity and about 81% specificity in cross-validation and 80%/75% in testing. No statistical method was used to set the sample size in advance, and investigators knew the group allocation.

This clonotype was obtained from a woman under 30 with Graves' hyperthyroidism that later progressed to Graves' ophthalmopathy. The chain uses TRBV6-2 or TRBV6-3 and TRBJ2-3, with TRBD2 identical over 7 junction bases. Sequenced input: blood. The DNA sequence is TGTGCCAGCAGCCTGAGCGGGAACACAGATACGCAGTATTTT. The translation is CASSLSGNTDTQYF.